What follows describes a single T cell receptor (beta chain). Its specificity is not known. The CDR3 is 14 amino acids. Trimming took 5 bases from V and 3 from J, leaving 14 bases between them. CDR1 is SEHNR and CDR2 is FQNEAQ in the germline V gene (reference sequence). Constant-region reverse primers amplified full-length variable regions, followed by semi-nested Nested Universal Primer A PCR. MiXCR, applied by TCRdb to the 5' RACE reads, yields one record per CDR3 protein. The sample includes around 29,000 distinct CDR3 sequences, approximately 25% of them seen just once. The study's findings and limits: The larger cohort examined one V-J beta rearrangement, not whole repertoires.

The chain is built from TRBV7-9 and TRBJ2-7; D uncertain. Sequences were obtained from naive CD4+ T cells sorted from a lymph node. The subset is: naive CD4+ T cells, CD4+CD45RA+CD25-. The source of this sequence is a female donor with breast cancer. The CDR3 DNA follows: TGTGCCAGCAGCCCCAGACAAGGGCACTACGAGCAGTACTTC. Translating gives CASSPRQGHYEQYF.